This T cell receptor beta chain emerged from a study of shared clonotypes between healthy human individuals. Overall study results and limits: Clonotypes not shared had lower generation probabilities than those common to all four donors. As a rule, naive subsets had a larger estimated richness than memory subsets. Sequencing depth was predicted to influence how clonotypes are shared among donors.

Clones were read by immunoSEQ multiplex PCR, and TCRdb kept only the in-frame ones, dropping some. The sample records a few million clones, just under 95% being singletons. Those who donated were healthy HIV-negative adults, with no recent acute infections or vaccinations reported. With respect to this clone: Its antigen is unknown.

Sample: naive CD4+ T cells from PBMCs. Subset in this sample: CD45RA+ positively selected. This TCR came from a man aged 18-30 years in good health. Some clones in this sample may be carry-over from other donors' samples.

CDR3 coding DNA: TGTGCCTGGAGTTTAACGGTCAATGAGCAGTTCTTC. Amino acids: CAWSLTVNEQFF. The chain uses TRBV30 and TRBJ2-1, with D hard to call. Trimming took 2 bases from V and 6 from J, leaving 8 bases between them. This CDR3 is 12 amino acids long. Looked up from germline, CDR1 is GTSNPN and CDR2 is SVGIG (reference sequence).